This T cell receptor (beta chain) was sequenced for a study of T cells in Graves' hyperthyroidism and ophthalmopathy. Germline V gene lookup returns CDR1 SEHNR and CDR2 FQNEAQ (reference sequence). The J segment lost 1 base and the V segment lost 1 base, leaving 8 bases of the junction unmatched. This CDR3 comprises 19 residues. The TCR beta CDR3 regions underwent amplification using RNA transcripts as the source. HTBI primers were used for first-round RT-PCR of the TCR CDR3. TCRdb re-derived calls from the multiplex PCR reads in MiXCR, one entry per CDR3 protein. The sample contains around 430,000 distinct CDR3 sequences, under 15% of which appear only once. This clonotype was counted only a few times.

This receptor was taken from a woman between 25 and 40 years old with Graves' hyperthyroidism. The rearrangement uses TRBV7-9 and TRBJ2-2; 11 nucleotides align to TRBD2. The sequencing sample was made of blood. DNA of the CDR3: TGTGCCAGCAGCTTAGTCCGGCTAGCGGGAGGCCTGAACACCGGGGAGCTGTTTTTT. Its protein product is CASSLVRLAGGLNTGELFF.